Listed here are 27 T cell receptor beta chains from one sample, sequenced in a study of response to subunit inactivated influenza vaccine (dated 2018 in TCRdb). The library was obtained by RT-PCR. The sample was run on an Illumina HiSeq 2500. TCRdb reanalyzed the raw reads on its own, using fastp at Q25 for trimming and MiXCR for clone calling, and kept in-frame beta chains. Rows are combined by CDR3 protein, so each entry shows the most common genes and DNA. The sample includes some 150,000 distinct CDR3 sequences, with about 12% observed a single time. The ten largest clones take up 29% of the sample. This sample also belongs to another study, concerning T cells expressing NK-cell markers. Looking at the second paper: TCR beta cDNA libraries were prepared using 5'RACE template switching, which introduced a universal primer site and unique molecular identifiers.

The sample in question was CD8+ T cells sorted from PBMCs, obtained about 13 days after vaccination. These receptors were taken from a man between 50 and 59 years old who received an inactivated influenza vaccine. Donor details come from another sample of the same person, matched by shared clones.

J is TRBJ1-4 and V is TRBV2, with D perhaps TRBD1 (5 bases). CDR1 is SNHLY, CDR2 FYNNEI, per germline. Between the trimmed V and J ends, which lost 10 bases and 0 bases, there was a span of 9 bases. The CDR3 loop spans 13 amino acids. As DNA, the CDR3 is TGTGCCACCTGGGGGACAACTAATGAAAAACTGTTTTTT. The encoded protein is CATWGTTNEKLFF.

This clonotype appeared a few times. This chain links TRBV27 with TRBJ2-1; perhaps TRBD2 as D (6 bases). There are 14 residues in the CDR3. CDR1 and CDR2 (germline): MNHEY, SMNVEV (reference sequence). The V end was cut by 8 bases, the J end by 4 bases, with 15 bases between. Here the CDR3 DNA reads TGTGCCAGCGCTCTTGACGGGGGATACAATGAGCAGTTCTTC. It specifies CASALDGGYNEQFF.

V usage is TRBV5-6 and J usage is TRBJ2-7; D call uncertain. The ends were cut back, 0 bases at V and 6 bases at J, with 10 bases in the middle. Germline V gives CDR1 SGHDT, CDR2 YYEEEE. The CDR3 runs 13 residues. The CDR3: CASSLVHGIEQYF. Here the CDR3 DNA reads TGTGCCAGCAGCTTGGTTCACGGTATCGAGCAGTACTTC.

This clonotype was picked up many times. The chain uses TRBV3-1 and TRBJ2-2; possibly TRBD1 for D (5 bases). The V and J ends lost 0 bases and 4 bases respectively, with 9 bases between them. In germline, CDR1 is LGHDT, CDR2 YNNKEL (reference sequence). The CDR3 is made up of 15 amino acids. The CDR3, as DNA: TGTGCCAGCAGCCAAGAGCTCAGGGCCACCGGGGAGCTGTTTTTT. Translated, it gives CASSQELRATGELFF.

This clonotype was seen only a few times. CDR3 sequence (DNA): TGTGCCAGCAGCCTGACAGGCTCCTACAATGAGCAGTTCTTC. Its translation: CASSLTGSYNEQFF. The chain combines TRBV6-1 with TRBJ2-1; weak D call: TRBD1 (6 bases). Per germline, CDR1 MNHNS and CDR2 SASEGT. V was trimmed by 6 bases and J by 0 bases, leaving 9 bases between them. There are 14 residues in the CDR3.

The chain recombines TRBV12-3 or TRBV12-4 with TRBJ2-1, with a weak D call TRBD2 (6 bases). The V end lost 3 bases, the J end lost 5 bases, and 8 bases lay between the germline ends. This CDR3 has 13 residues. CDR3 sequence (DNA): TGTGCCAGCAGTTTGACTAGAAACAATGAGCAGTTCTTC. Translation gives CASSLTRNNEQFF.

The rearrangement links TRBV7-2 to TRBJ2-3; perhaps D is TRBD1 or TRBD2 (5 bases each). This CDR3 is built from 13 residues. The V gene lost 4 bases and the J gene lost 2 bases, with 7 bases spanning the gap. Germline V CDR1 and CDR2: SGHTA, FQGNSA. DNA for the CDR3: TGTGCCAGCAGCTGGGACCTCACAGATACGCAGTATTTT. Residues: CASSWDLTDTQYF.

This clonotype was counted ten times or more. The V gene is TRBV5-6, the J gene TRBJ2-7, with a weak D call TRBD1 (5 bases). The germline CDR1 and CDR2 sequences are SGHDT and YYEEEE. V shed 3 bases and J shed 2 bases, with 6 bases lying between them. This CDR3 is built from 12 residues. CDR3 sequence (DNA): TGTGCCAGCAGCTGGACAACCTACGAGCAGTACTTC. It specifies CASSWTTYEQYF. Combining the CDR3 with reference TRBV5-6 and TRBJ2-7 gives the whole variable domain DAGVTQSPTHLIKTRGQQVTLRCSPKSGHDTVSWYQQALGQGPQFIFQYYEEEERQRGNFPDRFSGHQFPNYSSELNVNALLLGDSALYLCASSWTTYEQYFGPGTRLTVT.

Ten or more counts support this clonotype. The chain has TRBV7-2 and TRBJ2-1; D is unclear. Trimming shortened V by 2 bases and J by 0 bases, and 8 bases separated the two germline ends. Germline V gene data show CDR1 as SGHTA and CDR2 as FQGNSA. The CDR3 has 15 residues. CDR3 in amino acids: CASSLYRSSYNEQFF. The CDR3 coding sequence is TGTGCCAGCAGCTTATATCGCAGCTCCTACAATGAGCAGTTCTTC.

Many counts were recorded for this clonotype. The rearrangement joins TRBV2 to TRBJ1-2, with 8 bases fitting TRBD1. This CDR3 region has 15 residues. Germline trimming cut 6 bases from V and 4 bases from J; bases unmatched to any gene: 10. Germline V lookup: CDR1 SNHLY, CDR2 FYNNEI. The CDR3 reads CASRSGTGAFYGYTF. The CDR3 coding sequence is TGTGCCAGCAGGAGCGGGACAGGAGCCTTCTATGGCTACACCTTC.

This clonotype has just a few counts. The chain recombines TRBV15 with TRBJ2-6; D is perhaps TRBD1 (6 bases). The CDR3 is 14 amino acids. The germline CDR1 and CDR2 sequences are LNHNV and YYDKDF (reference sequence). Between the trimmed V and J ends, which lost 9 bases and 1 base, there was a span of 10 bases. CDR3 nucleotides: TGTGCCACAAACAGGGCGTCTGGGGCCAACGTCCTGACTTTC. It translates to CATNRASGANVLTF.

Concerning this clonotype itself: Its ends do not fully match the called genes, so a read error is possible. The genes are TRBV12-3 or TRBV12-4 and TRBJ1-1; unclear D gene. This CDR3 spans 12 amino acids. For the CDR3, the DNA is TGTGCCAGCGGTTTCGTGAACACTGAAGTTTTCTTT. It is translated as CASGFVNTEVFF.

The J gene is TRBJ2-7, the V gene TRBV2; TRBD2 agrees at 12 bases. Germline trimming cut 6 bases from V and 5 bases from J; bases unmatched to any gene: 5. This CDR3 region has 14 residues. CDR1 is SNHLY, CDR2 FYNNEI, per germline. CDR3: CASSRLAGVNEQYF. For the CDR3, the DNA is TGTGCCAGCAGCCGACTAGCGGGAGTCAACGAGCAGTACTTC. Full variable domain (outside the CDR3, taken from reference TRBV2 and TRBJ2-7): EPEVTQTPSHQVTQMGQEVILRCVPISNHLYFYWYRQILGQKVEFLVSFYNNEISEKSEIFDDQFSVERPDGSNFTLKIRSTKLEDSAMYFCASSRLAGVNEQYFGPGTRLTVT.

As to this clonotype: One end of the junction fails to match germline, which may point to a read error. This chain joins TRBV3-1 and TRBJ2-2, with D perhaps matching TRBD2 (5 bases). The V gene's germline CDR1 is LGHDT and CDR2 YNNKEL (reference sequence). This CDR3 comprises 15 residues. Written as DNA, the CDR3 is TGTGCCACCAGCCAAACGACGGGAAACACCGGGGAGCTGTTTTTT. Translated, it gives CATSQTTGNTGELFF.

In this sample, this clonotype turned up a few times. The V gene is TRBV20-1, the J gene TRBJ1-6; tentative D call: TRBD1 (5 bases). Trimming stripped 0 bases from V and 9 bases from J, with 18 bases between. Germline lookup yields CDR1 DFQATT and CDR2 SNEGSKA (reference sequence). CDR3 size: 16 residues. CDR3 protein: CSARDGTPWDFSPLHF. CDR3 in DNA: TGCAGTGCTAGAGATGGGACGCCCTGGGATTTTTCACCCCTCCACTTT.

This clonotype showed up just a few times. This rearrangement joins TRBV30 to TRBJ1-2; D uncertain. The length of the CDR3 is 13 residues. Germline V gene data show CDR1 as GTSNPN and CDR2 as SVGIG (reference sequence). With 2 bases removed from V and 3 bases from J, the gap between germline ends came to 10 bases. CDR3 in amino acids: CAWSKNTHYGYTF. The CDR3 bases are TGTGCCTGGAGTAAAAACACACACTATGGCTACACCTTC.

The genes are TRBV28 and TRBJ2-5, with D hard to call. The CDR3 covers 12 residues. Per germline, CDR1 MDHEN and CDR2 SYDVKM. Trimming shortened V by 3 bases and J by 5 bases, and 7 bases separated the two germline ends. The CDR3, as DNA: TGTGCCAGCAGTTTTGATACTGAGACCCAGTACTTC. This gives the protein CASSFDTETQYF. Full variable domain (outside the CDR3, taken from reference TRBV28 and TRBJ2-5): DVKVTQSSRYLVKRTGEKVFLECVQDMDHENMFWYRQDPGLGLRLIYFSYDVKMKEKGDIPEGYSVSREKKERFSLILESASTNQTSMYLCASSFDTETQYFGPGTRLLVL.

The rearrangement uses TRBV18 and TRBJ2-2; D remains unclear. The CDR3 extends over 14 amino acids. The germline V and J ends were trimmed by 2 bases and 4 bases, with 8 bases remaining between them. Germline lookup yields CDR1 KGHSH and CDR2 LQKENI. DNA of the CDR3: TGTGCCAGCTCACCAAAAGCGATCACCGGGGAGCTGTTTTTT. This codes for CASSPKAITGELFF.

The CDR3, as DNA: TGTGCCATCAGCGGGACAGTGGGGCCCGGAAACACCATATATTTT. Protein: CAISGTVGPGNTIYF. The chain couples TRBV10-3 to TRBJ1-3; 7 positions match TRBD1. Germline loops: CDR1 ENHRY, CDR2 SYGVKD. The CDR3 length is 15 residues. Trimming at V came to 6 bases and at J to 4 bases, leaving 9 bases not matched to a gene.

The chain couples TRBV27 to TRBJ2-7, with D unclear. The CDR3 is 13 amino acids. Trimming shortened V by 2 bases and J by 7 bases, and 12 bases separated the two germline ends. From germline, CDR1 is MNHEY and CDR2 SMNVEV (reference sequence). The CDR3 protein is CASSLRASLEQYF. The DNA of the CDR3 is TGTGCCAGCAGTTTAAGGGCGTCCCTGGAGCAGTACTTC.

This rearrangement joins TRBV4-3 to TRBJ2-1; D remains ambiguous. The CDR3 loop spans 15 amino acids. CDR1 and CDR2 from the germline V gene are LGHNA and YSLEER. Deletions cut 3 bases from V and 3 bases from J, with 12 bases between. CDR3 nucleotides: TGCGCCAGCAGCCACGGCCAGGAGTACTACAATGAGCAGTTCTTC. Translated: CASSHGQEYYNEQFF.

This clonotype came up a few times. This chain links TRBV6-1 with TRBJ2-7, with TRBD1 matching over 9 bases. Trimming took 2 bases from V and 2 from J; bases not matched to a gene: 7. This CDR3 contains 16 residues. Germline assignment: CDR1 MNHNS and CDR2 SASEGT. Here the CDR3 DNA reads TGTGCCAGCAGTGAATATATAGGGACAGGGACCTACGAGCAGTACTTC. Translating it yields CASSEYIGTGTYEQYF.

This clonotype occurred a few times. The chain combines TRBV9 with TRBJ1-4, with D perhaps matching TRBD1 (5 bases). The CDR3 totals 15 residues. Germline CDR1 SGDLS, CDR2 YYNGEE. V lost 1 base, J lost 5 bases, and 12 bases lay in between. The CDR3 here is CASSVNGALNEKLFF. Written as DNA, the CDR3 is TGTGCCAGCAGCGTAAATGGGGCTTTGAATGAAAAACTGTTTTTT.

This clonotype was picked up a small number of times. The rearrangement joins TRBV5-5 to TRBJ1-1; D remains ambiguous. Trimming stripped 4 bases from V and 2 bases from J, with 9 bases between. This CDR3 is built from 13 residues. Germline loops: CDR1 SGHKS, CDR2 YYEKEE (reference sequence). The CDR3 loop reads CASSAWPNTEAFF. For the CDR3, the DNA is TGTGCCAGCAGCGCATGGCCAAACACTGAAGCTTTCTTT.

The chain carries TRBV5-1 and TRBJ1-2, with D maybe TRBD1 (5 bases). CDR1 SGHRS and CDR2 YFSETQ come from the germline V gene. The CDR3 has 15 residues. V lost 2 bases to trimming and J lost 8 bases, with 19 bases between them. The CDR3 nucleotides read TGCGCCAGCAGCTTCGATTCAGGGATCTTGGGAGGCTACACCTTC. This translates into CASSFDSGILGGYTF.

This clonotype was detected ten times or more. Written as DNA, the CDR3 is TGTGCCAGCAGTTACTCCGGCAGCTCCTACAATGAGCAGTTCTTC. It yields the protein CASSYSGSSYNEQFF. The chain has TRBV6-5 and TRBJ2-1; D remains unclear. CDR1 and CDR2 (germline): MNHEY, SVGAGI. V lost 0 bases and J 0 bases, leaving 6 bases between the germline ends. The CDR3 spans 15 residues.

This chain links TRBV5-1 with TRBJ2-4, with a possible D match to TRBD1 (5 bases). The V gene lost 2 bases and the J gene lost 0 bases, with 12 bases spanning the gap. CDR1 SGHRS and CDR2 YFSETQ come from the germline V gene. The CDR3 totals 16 residues. DNA of the CDR3: TGCGCCAGCAGCTTTGGGCAGGGTCTAGCCAAAAACATTCAGTACTTC. Translated, it gives CASSFGQGLAKNIQYF.